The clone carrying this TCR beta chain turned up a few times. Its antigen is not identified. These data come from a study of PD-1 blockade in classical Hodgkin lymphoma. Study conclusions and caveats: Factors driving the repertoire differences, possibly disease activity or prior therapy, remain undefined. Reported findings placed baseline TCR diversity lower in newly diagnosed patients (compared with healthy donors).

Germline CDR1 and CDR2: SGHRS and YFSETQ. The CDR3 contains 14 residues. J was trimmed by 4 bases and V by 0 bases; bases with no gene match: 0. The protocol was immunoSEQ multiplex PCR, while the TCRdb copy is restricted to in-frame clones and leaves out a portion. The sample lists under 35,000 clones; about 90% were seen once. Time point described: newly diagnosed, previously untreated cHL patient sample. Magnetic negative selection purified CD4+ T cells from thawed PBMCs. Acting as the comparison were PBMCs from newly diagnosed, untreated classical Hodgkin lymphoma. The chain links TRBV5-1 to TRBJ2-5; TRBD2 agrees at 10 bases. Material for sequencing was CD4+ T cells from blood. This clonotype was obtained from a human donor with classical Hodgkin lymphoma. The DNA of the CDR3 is TGCGCCAGCAGCTTGGAGCGGGAGGGAGAGACCCAGTACTTC. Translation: CASSLEREGETQYF.